This is a list of T cell receptor beta chains from one sample in a study of blood T cell repertoires in COVID-19. The method was immunoSEQ multiplex PCR; TCRdb's version includes in-frame clones alone and lacks a portion of them. Among over 85,000 clones listed, more than 75% were seen once. Material: peripheral blood. The receptors here all came from a woman older than 75 with active COVID-19. CDR3s include the opening cysteine and the closing phenylalanine or tryptophan. A D gene is named only where the DNA matches it firmly. Only part of the rows carry a size: once, few, many, or a class if the clone is expanded.

D gene: TRBD2
V gene: TRBV7-2
clone size: .
J gene: TRBJ2-3
CDR3 protein: CASSSPRLAGTDTQYF
CDR3 DNA: TGTGCCAGCAGCTCTCCCAGACTAGCGGGGACAGATACGCAGTATTTT

D gene: .
V gene: TRBV24-1
clone size: .
J gene: TRBJ2-3
CDR3 protein: CATSLSGTDTQYF
CDR3 DNA: TGTGCCACCAGTTTAAGCGGCACAGATACGCAGTATTTT

D gene: .
V gene: TRBV7-2
clone size: .
J gene: TRBJ2-3
CDR3 protein: CASSFGDRSTDTQYF
CDR3 DNA: TGTGCCAGCAGCTTCGGTGACAGGTCCACAGATACGCAGTATTTT

D gene: .
V gene: TRBV7-5
clone size: .
J gene: TRBJ2-7
CDR3 protein: CARSLNTYPTSYEQYF
CDR3 DNA: TGTGCCAGAAGCTTAAATACCTATCCTACCTCCTACGAGCAGTACTTC

D gene: .
V gene: TRBV29-1
clone size: .
J gene: TRBJ2-3
CDR3 protein: CSVEDLADTQYF
CDR3 DNA: TGCAGCGTTGAAGATCTTGCAGATACGCAGTATTTT

D gene: .
V gene: TRBV18
clone size: .
J gene: TRBJ1-2
CDR3 protein: CASSPYTEGRANYGYTF
CDR3 DNA: TGTGCCAGCTCACCCTATACGGAGGGGAGGGCCAACTATGGCTACACCTTC

D gene: .
V gene: TRBV5-5
clone size: .
J gene: TRBJ2-7
CDR3 protein: CASSFAGTPERGQYF
CDR3 DNA: TGTGCCAGCAGCTTCGCCGGGACACCGGAGCGAGGGCAGTACTTC

D gene: .
V gene: TRBV7-9
clone size: .
J gene: TRBJ2-1
CDR3 protein: CASSLSIPTYNEQFF
CDR3 DNA: TGTGCCAGCAGCTTGAGCATTCCCACCTACAATGAGCAGTTCTTC

D gene: .
V gene: TRBV6-2/TRBV6-3
clone size: .
J gene: TRBJ2-5
CDR3 protein: CASSYRRLQETQYF
CDR3 DNA: TGTGCCAGCAGTTATAGGCGGCTCCAAGAGACCCAGTACTTC

D gene: TRBD1
V gene: TRBV18
clone size: .
J gene: TRBJ2-3
CDR3 protein: CASTQGQGSADTQYF
CDR3 DNA: TGTGCCAGCACCCAGGGACAGGGGAGCGCAGATACGCAGTATTTT

D gene: .
V gene: TRBV4-2
clone size: .
J gene: TRBJ2-2
CDR3 protein: CASSQEVYRTFNTGELFF
CDR3 DNA: TGTGCCAGCAGCCAAGAGGTGTATCGGACATTCAACACCGGGGAGCTGTTTTTT

D gene: TRBD2
V gene: TRBV4-1
clone size: .
J gene: TRBJ2-1
CDR3 protein: CASSQEGSGRAGEQFF
CDR3 DNA: TGCGCCAGCAGCCAAGAGGGGAGCGGGAGGGCCGGTGAGCAGTTCTTC

D gene: .
V gene: TRBV7-8
clone size: once
J gene: TRBJ1-1
CDR3 protein: CASSRLGGTEAFF
CDR3 DNA: TGTGCCAGCAGCCGGCTGGGGGGGACTGAAGCTTTCTTT

D gene: TRBD1
V gene: TRBV6-2/TRBV6-3
clone size: .
J gene: TRBJ2-3
CDR3 protein: CASSRGQPTDTQYF
CDR3 DNA: TGTGCCAGCAGTCGGGGACAGCCCACAGATACGCAGTATTTT

D gene: TRBD1
V gene: TRBV7-2
clone size: .
J gene: TRBJ2-2
CDR3 protein: CASSRTGLNTGELFF
CDR3 DNA: TGTGCCAGCAGCCGGACAGGGTTGAACACCGGGGAGCTGTTTTTT

D gene: TRBD1
V gene: TRBV27
clone size: .
J gene: TRBJ1-4
CDR3 protein: CASGEGTELFF
CDR3 DNA: TGTGCCAGCGGGGAAGGGACAGAATTGTTTTTT

D gene: TRBD2
V gene: TRBV5-1
clone size: .
J gene: TRBJ2-1
CDR3 protein: CASSSGTSGSTYNEQFF
CDR3 DNA: TGCGCCAGCAGCTCAGGGACTAGCGGGTCTACCTACAATGAGCAGTTCTTC

D gene: .
V gene: TRBV19
clone size: .
J gene: TRBJ2-3
CDR3 protein: CASSPTRTHADTQYF
CDR3 DNA: TGTGCCAGTAGTCCAACTAGGACTCACGCAGATACGCAGTATTTT

D gene: .
V gene: TRBV6-2/TRBV6-3
clone size: .
J gene: TRBJ2-1
CDR3 protein: CASSQTHDQDEQFF
CDR3 DNA: TGTGCCAGCAGTCAGACGCACGACCAGGATGAGCAGTTCTTC

D gene: TRBD1
V gene: TRBV27
clone size: .
J gene: TRBJ2-7
CDR3 protein: CASSFRNRGSYEQYF
CDR3 DNA: TGTGCCAGCAGTTTTCGTAACAGGGGATCCTACGAGCAGTACTTC